These 21 T cell receptor beta chains were sequenced from one sample in a study of Tregs in tolerant kidney transplant recipients. TCRdb's copy holds only in-frame clones and misses some; the assay was immunoSEQ multiplex PCR. The profile covers approximately 8,700 clones, with around half appearing a single time and less than 6.5% taken by the ten largest. These receptors lack a known antigen. The sequencing sample was made of CD4+ T cells from blood cultured with allogeneic cells. These receptors were obtained from a human donor in good health.

V usage is TRBV5-4 and J usage is TRBJ1-2, with TRBD1 matching over 7 bases. From germline, CDR1 is SGHNT and CDR2 YYREEE (reference sequence). The trim removed 0 bases at V and 7 bases at J, leaving 6 bases unmatched. The CDR3 is 14 residues long. CDR3 amino acids: CASSLAGDRVGYTF. CDR3 sequence (DNA): TGTGCCAGCAGCTTGGCGGGTGACAGGGTTGGCTACACCTTC.

V and J are TRBV2 and TRBJ2-7; no definite D call. The V gene lost 1 base and the J gene lost 6 bases, with 10 bases spanning the gap. This CDR3 has 13 amino acids. Germline CDR1 SNHLY, CDR2 FYNNEI. The DNA for the CDR3 is TGTGCCAGCAGTGAAGAGTGGTCTGGCGAGCAGTACTTC. It yields the protein CASSEEWSGEQYF.

This clone was detected a few times. The gene calls are TRBV11-2 and TRBJ2-7, with D possibly being TRBD1 (6 bases). The CDR3 extends over 13 amino acids. Looked up from germline, CDR1 is SGHAT and CDR2 is FQNNGV. Trimming removed 0 bases from V and 11 bases from J, with 14 bases in between. The CDR3 loop reads CASSLEPVRGKYF. The CDR3 bases are TGTGCCAGCAGCTTAGAGCCTGTGAGGGGGAAGTACTTC.

This clone was counted only a few times. The chain is built from TRBV7-2 and TRBJ1-1, with 7 bases that match TRBD1. Germline CDR1 reads SGHTA; CDR2 reads FQGNSA. The CDR3 runs 14 residues. V gave up 2 bases and J gave up 4 bases; unmatched junction bases: 4. The CDR3 reads CASSLFSGGTEAFF. The CDR3, as DNA: TGTGCCAGCAGCTTATTTTCAGGGGGCACTGAAGCTTTCTTT. Full variable domain (remainder filled in from reference TRBV7-2 and TRBJ1-1): GAGVSQSPSNKVTEKGKDVELRCDPISGHTALYWYRQSLGQGLEFLIYFQGNSAPDKSGLPSDRFSAERTGGSVSTLTIQRTQQEDSAVYLCASSLFSGGTEAFFGQGTRLTVV.

The rearrangement joins TRBV6-1 to TRBJ1-2, with no clear D. The CDR3 length is 11 residues. Germline V gene sequence: CDR1 MNHNS, CDR2 SASEGT. V was trimmed by 8 bases and J by 6 bases, leaving 10 bases between them. The CDR3 protein is CASGPGDGYTF. CDR3 in DNA: TGTGCCAGCGGACCCGGGGATGGCTACACCTTC.

The V and J genes are TRBV5-1 and TRBJ2-1, with no clear D. Germline V CDR1 and CDR2: SGHRS, YFSETQ. The CDR3 is 17 amino acids. The ends were cut back, 1 base at V and 2 bases at J, with 16 bases in the middle. The CDR3 bases are TGCGCCAGCAGCTTGTCCCTTGGTCCGCTCCCCTACAATGAGCAGTTCTTC. Protein sequence: CASSLSLGPLPYNEQFF.

The CDR3 reads CAISESLETQYF. The CDR3 region has the DNA TGTGCCATCAGTGAGTCACTAGAGACCCAGTACTTC. The rearrangement links TRBV10-3 to TRBJ2-5; D call uncertain. Germline CDR1 reads ENHRY; CDR2 reads SYGVKD. This CDR3 is 12 amino acids long. Trimming cost V 0 bases and J 4 bases, with 3 bases left between them.

In this sample, this clone turned up once. The chain recombines TRBV4-3 with TRBJ1-5, with 7 bases fitting TRBD1. Germline trimming cut 0 bases from V and 0 bases from J; bases unmatched to any gene: 14. The CDR3 spans 20 residues. Germline CDR1 and CDR2: LGHNA and YSLEER. This CDR3 reads CASSQDQRDRDPYSNQPQHF. The CDR3 nucleotides are TGCGCCAGCAGCCAAGATCAGAGAGACAGGGACCCCTATAGCAATCAGCCCCAGCATTTT.

This clone was observed a few times. The chain uses TRBV5-4 and TRBJ2-2, with a tentative D call TRBD1 (6 bases). The CDR3 runs to 16 residues. The V gene's germline CDR1 is SGHNT and CDR2 YYREEE (reference sequence). Trimming pared 4 bases from V and 3 bases from J, leaving 16 bases between. This CDR3 is CASSGTQGLHTGELFF. CDR3 coding DNA: TGTGCCAGCAGCGGAACACAGGGTTTGCACACCGGGGAGCTGTTTTTT. The complete variable domain, with remaining parts taken from reference TRBV5-4 and TRBJ2-2, reads ETGVTQSPTHLIKTRGQQVTLRCSSQSGHNTVSWYQQALGQGPQFIFQYYREEENGRGNFPPRFSGLQFPNYSSELNVNALELDDSALYLCASSGTQGLHTGELFFGEGSRLTVL.

This clone was detected a few times. The chain recombines TRBV7-3 with TRBJ2-1, with D hard to call. Trimming removed 5 bases at V and 0 bases at J, with 11 bases between. CDR3 length equals 15 residues. CDR1 SGHTA and CDR2 FQGTGA come from the germline V gene. CDR3 nucleotide sequence: TGTGCCAGCAGCGCACAGTCTAGCTCCTACAATGAGCAGTTCTTC. Protein: CASSAQSSSYNEQFF.

Only a few counts were recorded for this clone. The chain uses TRBV27 and TRBJ2-5; 8 nucleotides line up with TRBD2. The CDR3 loop spans 14 amino acids. After removal of 3 bases from V and 7 bases from J, the junction contained 7 bases not matched to a gene. Germline V gene lookup returns CDR1 MNHEY and CDR2 SMNVEV (reference sequence). CDR3 sequence: CASSFSAGEGTQYF. The DNA of the CDR3 is TGTGCCAGCAGTTTCTCAGCGGGAGAGGGGACCCAGTACTTC.

This clone is deemed medium-sized (0.01 to 0.1%). The V call is TRBV7-8, the J call TRBJ1-1; perhaps TRBD1 as D (5 bases). V was trimmed by 1 base and J by 2 bases, leaving 8 bases between them. CDR1 SGHVS and CDR2 FQNEAQ come from the germline V gene. This CDR3 contains 14 residues. The DNA for the CDR3 is TGTGCCAGCAGCTTAGTTGGGGGAAACACTGAAGCTTTCTTT. Its translation: CASSLVGGNTEAFF.

This chain joins TRBV11-3 and TRBJ2-1; 12 bases align to TRBD1. CDR1 SGHNT and CDR2 YENEEA come from the germline V gene. This CDR3 spans 14 amino acids. Losses at the gene ends were 0 bases for V and 16 bases for J; bases not matched to a gene: 7. Here the CDR3 reads CASSLDPWDRGPFF. CDR3 nucleotide sequence: TGTGCCAGCAGCTTAGATCCCTGGGACAGGGGGCCTTTCTTC.

This clone appeared once. V is TRBV2 and J is TRBJ1-3, with D possibly being TRBD1 (6 bases). The CDR3 runs to 15 residues. V lost 5 bases and J 0 bases, leaving 11 bases between the germline ends. CDR1 SNHLY and CDR2 FYNNEI come from the germline V gene. The CDR3 reads CASSNRAFSGNTIYF. CDR3 nucleotides: TGTGCCAGCAGTAACAGGGCCTTCTCTGGAAACACCATATATTTT. The full variable domain, with the rest looked up from reference TRBV2 and TRBJ1-3, is EPEVTQTPSHQVTQMGQEVILRCVPISNHLYFYWYRQILGQKVEFLVSFYNNEISEKSEIFDDQFSVERPDGSNFTLKIRSTKLEDSAMYFCASSNRAFSGNTIYFGEGSWLTVV.

V and J are TRBV5-1 and TRBJ2-1, with D uncertain. Germline V gene lookup returns CDR1 SGHRS and CDR2 YFSETQ. This CDR3 has 12 amino acids. V was shortened by 1 base and J by 9 bases, with 8 bases between the two germline ends. The CDR3, as DNA: TGCGCCAGCAGCTTGTGGGGTACTGAGCAGTTCTTC. Protein: CASSLWGTEQFF.

The table lists this clone with a few counts. The genes are TRBV6-1 and TRBJ1-3, with no clear D. The CDR3 totals 14 residues. The V gene lost 4 bases and the J gene lost 4 bases, with 11 bases spanning the gap. Looked up from germline, CDR1 is MNHNS and CDR2 is SASEGT. CDR3 protein: CASSAMESGNTIYF. The DNA of the CDR3 is TGTGCCAGCAGTGCCATGGAAAGCGGAAACACCATATATTTT.

This clone has more than one count but fewer than ten. V and J are TRBV6-4 and TRBJ2-2, with D unclear. The CDR3 is made up of 13 amino acids. V shed 0 bases and J shed 4 bases, with 3 bases lying between them. Per germline, CDR1 MRHNA and CDR2 SNTAGT. The CDR3 DNA reads TGTGCCAGCAGTGACTCAGGCACCGGGGAGCTGTTTTTT. Protein product: CASSDSGTGELFF.

This clone rates as medium-sized. This CDR3 reads CASSQDPGTEAFF. In DNA form, the CDR3 reads TGCGCCAGCAGCCAAGACCCGGGCACTGAAGCTTTCTTT. The chain links TRBV4-3 to TRBJ1-1; the D is unclear. This CDR3 spans 13 amino acids. Trimming removed 0 bases at V and 4 bases at J, with 6 bases between. Per germline, CDR1 LGHNA and CDR2 YSLEER.

The rearrangement links TRBV11-2 to TRBJ1-6; D unresolved. The V end was cut by 0 bases, the J end by 6 bases, with 3 bases between. This CDR3 has 13 residues. Germline CDR1 SGHAT, CDR2 FQNNGV. CDR3 in DNA: TGTGCCAGCAGCTTAGATCCTAATTCACCCCTCCACTTT. This sequence encodes CASSLDPNSPLHF.

Judged by abundance, this clone is medium-sized. This sequence joins TRBV28 and TRBJ1-2; no firm D call. From germline, CDR1 is MDHEN and CDR2 SYDVKM. Between the trimmed V and J ends, which lost 7 bases and 0 bases, there was a span of 12 bases. There are 14 residues in the CDR3. The CDR3 is CASTNWEPNYGYTF. The CDR3 DNA follows: TGTGCCAGCACTAACTGGGAGCCTAACTATGGCTACACCTTC.

This clone was found a few times. This sequence joins TRBV4-3 and TRBJ2-2, with D perhaps given as TRBD1 or TRBD2 (5 bases each). The V and J ends lost 0 bases and 8 bases respectively, with 16 bases between them. CDR1 LGHNA and CDR2 YSLEER come from the germline V gene. This CDR3 contains 16 residues. CDR3 residues: CASSQDPRGRLGELFF. CDR3 DNA sequence: TGCGCCAGCAGCCAAGATCCCCGGGGCCGTCTAGGGGAGCTGTTTTTT.